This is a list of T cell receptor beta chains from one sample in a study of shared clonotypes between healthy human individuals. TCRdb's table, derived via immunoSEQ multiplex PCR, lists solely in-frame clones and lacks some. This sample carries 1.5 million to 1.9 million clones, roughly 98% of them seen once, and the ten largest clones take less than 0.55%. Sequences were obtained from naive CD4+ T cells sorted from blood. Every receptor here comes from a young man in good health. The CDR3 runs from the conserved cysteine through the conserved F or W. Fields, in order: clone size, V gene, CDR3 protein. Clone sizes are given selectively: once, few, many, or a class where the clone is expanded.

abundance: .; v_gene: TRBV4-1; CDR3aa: CASSQENRGGYNEQFF
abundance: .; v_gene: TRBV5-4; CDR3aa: CASSLSSGTTYEQYF
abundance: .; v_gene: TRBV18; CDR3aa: CASSPLPQPGLGEQYF
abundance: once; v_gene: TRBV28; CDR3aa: CASSLTSGGTDTQYF
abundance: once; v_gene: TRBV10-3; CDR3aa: CAISVDIPNTDTQYF
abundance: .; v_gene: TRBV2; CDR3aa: CAIGTREKLFF
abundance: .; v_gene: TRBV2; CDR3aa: CATLEGGGPNTGELFF
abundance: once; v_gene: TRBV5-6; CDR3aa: CASSLFGTDDEQYF
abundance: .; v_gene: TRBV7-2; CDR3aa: CASSLADIGGLPF
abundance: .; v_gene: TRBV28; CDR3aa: CASSPTETTYNEQFF
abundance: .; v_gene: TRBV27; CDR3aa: CASSPLAETQYF
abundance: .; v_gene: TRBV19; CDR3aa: CASSIGTRFESGELFF
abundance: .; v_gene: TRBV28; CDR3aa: CAIPGPGGPTDTQYF
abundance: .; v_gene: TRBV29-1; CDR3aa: CSVGLANEQFF
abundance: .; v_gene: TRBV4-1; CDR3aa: CASSDRRTYEQYF
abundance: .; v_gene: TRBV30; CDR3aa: CAWSVKSSGRANTGELFF
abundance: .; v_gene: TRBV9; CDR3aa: CASSVAEGDSPGLAGGPRETQYF
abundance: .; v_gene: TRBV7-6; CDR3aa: CASSLGSGTDTQYF
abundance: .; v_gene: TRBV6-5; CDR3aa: CASSRTQGMGYGYTF
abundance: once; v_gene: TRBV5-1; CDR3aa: CASSLRSGTGELFF
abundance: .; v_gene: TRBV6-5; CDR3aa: CASSTGATDTQYF
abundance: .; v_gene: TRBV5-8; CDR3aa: CASSFEGISSYNEQFF
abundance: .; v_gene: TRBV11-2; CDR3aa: CASSLARGDRGWNTEAFF
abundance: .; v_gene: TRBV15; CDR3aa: CATSRGTGTYEQYF
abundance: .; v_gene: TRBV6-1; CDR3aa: CASSEGQEANQPQHF
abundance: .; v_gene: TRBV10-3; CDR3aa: CAISDPGTLGFYEQYF
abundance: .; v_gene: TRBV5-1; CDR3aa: CASSSEDSLHQPQHF
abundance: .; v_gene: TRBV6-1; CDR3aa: CASSVAPSTDTQYF
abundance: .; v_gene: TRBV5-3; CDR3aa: CARSLPSGVSSYNEQFF
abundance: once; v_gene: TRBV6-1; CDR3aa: CASRPQGSNEKLFF
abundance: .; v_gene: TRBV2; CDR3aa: CASRGDRGRSGELFF
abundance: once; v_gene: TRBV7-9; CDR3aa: CASSPPRGREFTDTQYF
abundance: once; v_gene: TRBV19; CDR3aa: CASSLLAGPWAYNEQFF
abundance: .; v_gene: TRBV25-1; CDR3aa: CASSQALAKNIQYF
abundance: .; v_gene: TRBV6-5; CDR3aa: CASSLKFPGLGYEQYF
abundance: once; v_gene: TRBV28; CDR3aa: CASSMGGGFMETQYF
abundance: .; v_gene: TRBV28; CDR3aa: CASSFLDRDDQPQHF
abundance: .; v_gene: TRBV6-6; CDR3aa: CASVSHQRERGEQYF
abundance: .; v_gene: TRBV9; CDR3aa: CASSVGFGDIGYTF
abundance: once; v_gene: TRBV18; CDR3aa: CASSQLSFGEKGYEQYF
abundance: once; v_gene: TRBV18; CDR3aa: CASSYGRTEAFF
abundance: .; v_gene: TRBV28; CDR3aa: CAIQGLGQPQHF
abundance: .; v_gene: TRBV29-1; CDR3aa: CSVGAVGNTIYF
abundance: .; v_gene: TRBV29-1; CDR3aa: CSVGLGQGGNTIYF
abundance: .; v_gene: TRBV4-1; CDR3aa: CASSQGGQGANEKLFF
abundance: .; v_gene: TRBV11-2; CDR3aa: CASSDLSGSGANVLTF
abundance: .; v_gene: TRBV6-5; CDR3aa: CASSYDPRGYEQYF
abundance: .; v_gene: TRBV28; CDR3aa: CATKGGANTGELFF
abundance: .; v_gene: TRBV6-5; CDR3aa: CASIEGRGAGNTIYF
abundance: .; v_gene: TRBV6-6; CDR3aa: CASSYGSSGQYF
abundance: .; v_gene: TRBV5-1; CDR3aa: CASKENLGGTSYEQYF
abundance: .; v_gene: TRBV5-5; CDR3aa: CASSLGGADTQYF
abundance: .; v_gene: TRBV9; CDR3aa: CASSVKGTGNTIYF
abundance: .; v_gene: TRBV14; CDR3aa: CASSQDYGANTGELFF
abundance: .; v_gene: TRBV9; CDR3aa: CASSVGRGTYEQYF
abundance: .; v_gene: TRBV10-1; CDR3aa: CASSAARTGLAELNEQFF
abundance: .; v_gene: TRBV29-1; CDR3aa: CSDDRETNGSGANVLTF
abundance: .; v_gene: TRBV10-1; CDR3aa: CASSESIISGIAYEQYF
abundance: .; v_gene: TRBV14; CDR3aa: CASSLRTGGPGELFF
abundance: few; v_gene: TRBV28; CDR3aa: CASSLFGTSNNEQFF